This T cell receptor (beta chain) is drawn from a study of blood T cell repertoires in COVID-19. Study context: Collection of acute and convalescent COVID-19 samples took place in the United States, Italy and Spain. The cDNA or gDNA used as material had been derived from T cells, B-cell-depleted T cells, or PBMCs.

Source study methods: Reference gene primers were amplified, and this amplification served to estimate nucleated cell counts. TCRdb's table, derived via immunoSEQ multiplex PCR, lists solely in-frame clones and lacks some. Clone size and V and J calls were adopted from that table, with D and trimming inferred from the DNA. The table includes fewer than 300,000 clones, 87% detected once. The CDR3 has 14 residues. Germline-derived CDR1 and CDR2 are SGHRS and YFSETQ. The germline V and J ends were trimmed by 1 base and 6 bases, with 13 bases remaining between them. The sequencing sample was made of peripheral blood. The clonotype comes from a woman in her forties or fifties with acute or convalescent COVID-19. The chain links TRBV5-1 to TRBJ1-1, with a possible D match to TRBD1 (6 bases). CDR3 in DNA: TGCGCCAGCAGCTTGTACAGGGAGCAGGCTGAAGCTTTCTTT. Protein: CASSLYREQAEAFF.